This T cell receptor (beta chain) was sequenced during a study of T cell repertoires in aging, cancer and after chemotherapy. Whole-study results and caveats: Compared with age-matched healthy donors, untreated hematological or solid cancer patients showed higher blood TCR clonality.

As regards this clonotype: Its antigen is undetermined.

TCR beta rearrangements were amplified from peripheral blood genomic DNA. A mixed TRB-A/B primer pool amplified rearranged TRB by multiplex touch-down PCR. TCRdb reanalysed the multiplex PCR reads using MiXCR and keeps one entry per CDR3 protein. The sample lists 6,000 to 9,500 distinct CDR3 sequences, about 35% occurring once. The sequenced sample was blood. The TCR comes from a human donor in good health.

CDR3 sequence (DNA): TGTGCCAGCAGTCAGACACATGAAGCTGGCTACACCTTC. This sequence encodes CASSQTHEAGYTF. The chain couples TRBV6-2 or TRBV6-3 to TRBJ1-2; unclear D gene. Trimming shortened V by 5 bases and J by 7 bases, and 14 bases separated the two germline ends. This CDR3 is 13 amino acids long. Per germline, CDR1 MNHEY and CDR2 SVGEGT.